Listed below are T cell receptor beta chains from one sample, sequenced in a study of shared clonotypes between healthy human individuals. Produced via immunoSEQ multiplex PCR; TCRdb's table is partial and in-frame only. The repertoire includes hundreds of thousands of clones, roughly 87% of them detected once, and 15% to 20% sits in the top ten. Input material: memory CD8+ T cells sorted from blood. These receptors all come from a man between 18 and 29 years old in good health. Each CDR3 is given with its conserved first and last residue. The D gene is left open where the match is weak. Rows give clone size only sometimes, using once, few, many, or a class for an expanded clone.

D gene,J gene,clone size,V gene,CDR3 protein,CDR3 DNA
.,TRBJ1-2,.,TRBV13,CASSLGSSYGYTF,TGTGCCAGCAGTCTAGGGTCTAGCTATGGCTACACCTTC
.,TRBJ1-2,once,TRBV27,CASSLGGGGYTF,TGTGCCAGCAGTTTAGGGGGCGGTGGCTACACCTTC
TRBD1,TRBJ2-7,.,TRBV7-9,CASSLAGQGAVEQYF,TGTGCCAGCAGCTTAGCGGGACAGGGCGCGGTGGAGCAGTACTTC
TRBD1,TRBJ1-1,few,TRBV27,CASSIQGFNTEAFF,TGTGCCAGCAGCATACAGGGGTTCAACACTGAAGCTTTCTTT
.,TRBJ1-5,.,TRBV15,CATSRDLGVQPQHF,TGTGCCACCAGCAGAGATCTAGGGGTCCAGCCCCAGCATTTT
.,TRBJ2-7,many,TRBV27,CASSLQGTYEQYF,TGTGCCAGCAGTCTACAGGGAACCTACGAGCAGTACTTC
.,TRBJ1-2,.,TRBV19,CASSYLVGRTSSYGYTF,TGTGCCAGTAGTTACTTGGTCGGCAGGACATCCTCCTATGGCTACACCTTC
.,TRBJ2-1,.,TRBV5-1,CASSLTGRNYNEQFF,TGCGCCAGCAGCTTGACGGGCAGAAACTACAATGAGCAGTTCTTC
.,TRBJ2-2,.,TRBV4-3,CASSQGSGELFF,TGCGCCAGCAGCCAAGGGTCCGGGGAGCTGTTTTTT
.,TRBJ2-7,.,TRBV28,CASSFSGPAYEQYF,TGTGCCAGCAGTTTTTCCGGACCTGCCTACGAGCAGTACTTC
TRBD1,TRBJ1-5,.,TRBV2,CASSDPTGGWRDQPQHF,TGTGCCAGCAGTGACCCCACAGGGGGTTGGCGTGATCAGCCCCAGCATTTT
TRBD1,TRBJ2-7,.,TRBV28,CASSTTRDSPSYEQYF,TGTGCCAGCAGTACAACCCGGGACAGCCCCTCCTACGAGCAGTACTTC
.,TRBJ2-5,.,TRBV7-9,CASSFKYAGLETQYF,TGTGCCAGCAGCTTTAAATACGCGGGGTTGGAGACCCAGTACTTC
TRBD2,TRBJ2-3,.,TRBV4-1,CASSHLSGRARTDTQYF,TGCGCCAGCAGCCATCTAAGCGGGAGGGCCCGCACAGATACGCAGTATTTT
TRBD1,TRBJ1-2,.,TRBV27,CASRPGGAYGYTF,TGTGCCAGCAGGCCAGGGGGCGCCTATGGCTACACCTTC
.,TRBJ1-6,many,TRBV5-4,CASSSEDGFRHF,TGTGCCAGCAGCTCCGAAGACGGCTTTCGCCACTTT
.,TRBJ1-2,.,TRBV27,CASSFSRYYGYTF,TGTGCCAGCAGTTTCTCCAGGTACTATGGCTACACCTTC
.,TRBJ1-6,.,TRBV5-6,CASSLSIRPIYNSPLHF,TGTGCCAGCAGCTTGTCAATCCGACCTATCTATAATTCACCCCTCCACTTT
.,TRBJ2-2,.,TRBV13,CASSLVRGNTGELFF,TGTGCCAGCAGCTTAGTAAGAGGGAACACCGGGGAGCTGTTTTTT
.,TRBJ1-6,.,TRBV7-2,CASSPLYASSYNSPLHF,TGTGCCAGCAGCCCCCTTTACGCAAGCTCCTATAATTCACCCCTCCACTTT
.,TRBJ1-1,.,TRBV27,CASSWGTSQVGTEAFF,TGTGCCAGCAGTTGGGGTACCTCCCAGGTTGGCACTGAAGCTTTCTTT
TRBD2,TRBJ2-1,.,TRBV29-1,CSVIGTSGHNEQFF,TGCAGCGTCATCGGGACTAGCGGACACAATGAGCAGTTCTTC
TRBD2,TRBJ2-5,.,TRBV7-9,CASSSSAGGPSLETQYF,TGTGCCAGCAGCTCTTCGGCGGGAGGGCCGTCTCTAGAGACCCAGTACTTC
.,TRBJ1-1,.,TRBV2,CASSYSVQVTEAFF,TGTGCCAGCAGTTATAGCGTCCAGGTCACTGAAGCTTTCTTT
TRBD1,TRBJ1-2,once,TRBV27,CASSQLGTGVQGSGYTF,TGTGCCAGCAGTCAATTAGGAACAGGGGTTCAGGGAAGTGGCTACACCTTC
.,TRBJ1-1,.,TRBV7-9,CASSALNTEAFF,TGTGCCAGCAGCGCGCTGAACACTGAAGCTTTCTTT
.,TRBJ1-1,once,TRBV5-6,CASSTDRENTEAFF,TGTGCCAGCAGCACCGACAGAGAGAACACTGAAGCTTTCTTT